These T cell receptor beta chains were read from a single sample in a study of blood T cell repertoires in COVID-19. Sequencing used immunoSEQ multiplex PCR; TCRdb keeps in-frame clones, though not all of them. The data contain approximately 480,000 clones, roughly 90% of them singletons. The specimen was PBMCs or T cells enriched from blood (not recorded which). The receptors come from a woman aged 18-30 years who had recovered from COVID-19. Each CDR3 is given with its conserved first and last residue. Fields, in order: V gene, J gene, clone size, D gene, CDR3 DNA, CDR3 protein. The D gene is left open where the match is weak. Clone size is not always given. Where it is, it says once, few, many or a class for expanded clones.

>TRBV5-1|TRBJ1-2|.|.
TGCGCCAGCAGCTCCGGGTCCTCTCGTGGCTACACCTTC
CASSSGSSRGYTF
>TRBV28|TRBJ1-1|.|.
TGTGCCAGCAGCCCAGGGACTTTGAACACTGAAGCTTTCTTT
CASSPGTLNTEAFF
>TRBV6-5|TRBJ2-1|.|.
TGTGCCAGCACCGACCCCTGGGGAGGGGGTGAGCAGTTCTTC
CASTDPWGGGEQFF
>TRBV28|TRBJ2-1|.|TRBD2
TGTGCCAGCAGTTTAACTAGCGGGAGCTCCTACAATGAGCAGTTCTTC
CASSLTSGSSYNEQFF
>TRBV5-1|TRBJ1-6|once|TRBD1
TGCGCCAGCAGCTGGACAGGGGGTAATCGATCACCCCTCCACTTT
CASSWTGGNRSPLHF
>TRBV12-3/TRBV12-4|TRBJ1-2|.|.
TGTGCCAGCAACGGGATAGGTGGCTACACCTTC
CASNGIGGYTF
>TRBV6-5|TRBJ2-1|.|TRBD1
TGTGCCAGCAGGCGGACAGGGAGTATACGAGAGCAGTTCTTC
CASRRTGSIREQFF
>TRBV30|TRBJ1-2|.|TRBD1
TGTGCCTGGAGTGTGGACAGGGACGGAGGAGATGGCTACACCTTC
CAWSVDRDGGDGYTF
>TRBV11-2|TRBJ2-7|.|.
TGTGCCAGCAGTTTAAGCTACGGCTCCTACGAGCAGTACTTC
CASSLSYGSYEQYF
>TRBV27|TRBJ2-7|.|TRBD1
TGTGCCAGCAGTTTATCGTCTCTAGGCATCACGGGGGACAGGGCTCACGAGCAGTACTTC
CASSLSSLGITGDRAHEQYF
>TRBV3-1/TRBV3-2|TRBJ2-3|.|.
TGTGCCAGCAGCCAATTGGGCTCCTGGGGCGATACGCAGTATTTT
CASSQLGSWGDTQYF
>TRBV18|TRBJ2-1|.|TRBD2
TGTGCCAGCTCCCCGGGGGGGATTAACAATGAGCAGTTCTTC
CASSPGGINNEQFF
>TRBV5-4|TRBJ2-1|.|TRBD2
TGTGCCAGCAGCTTGGGCGGGGGGGTTATAAATGAGCAGTTCTTC
CASSLGGGVINEQFF
>TRBV5-8|TRBJ2-1|.|.
TGTGCCAGCAGCTTGGTGGGCGATGAGCAGTTCTTC
CASSLVGDEQFF
>TRBV4-1|TRBJ1-2|.|.
TGCGCCAGCAGCCCTATGGGCGGCGGGCGGTCTAACTATGGCTACACCTTC
CASSPMGGGRSNYGYTF
>TRBV2|TRBJ2-1|.|TRBD2
TGTGCCAGCAGCCTATTCGGGACCTCGGGAGGCTACAATGAGCAGTTCTTC
CASSLFGTSGGYNEQFF
>TRBV29-1|TRBJ1-2|.|.
TGCAGCGGCGGGACGCATGCTAATGGCTACACCTTC
CSGGTHANGYTF
>TRBV5-1|TRBJ1-1|.|.
TGCGCCAGCAGCCCACAGATCCTGAACACTGAAGCTTTCTTT
CASSPQILNTEAFF
>TRBV19|TRBJ2-6|once|.
TGTGCCAGTAGGGGAGGTCCTACCTCTGGGGCCAACGTCCTGACTTTC
CASRGGPTSGANVLTF
>TRBV27|TRBJ1-4|.|.
TGTGCCAGCACTTTAAAGAGTCTTAATGAAAAACTGTTTTTT
CASTLKSLNEKLFF
>TRBV30|TRBJ1-1|.|.
TGTGCCTGGAGTAGGACTTTCAAGAACACTGAAGCTTTCTTT
CAWSRTFKNTEAFF
>TRBV5-4|TRBJ2-7|.|TRBD2
TGTGCCAGCAGCTTGGCTAGCGGGGGCGATGCCTACGAGCAGTACTTC
CASSLASGGDAYEQYF
>TRBV7-9|TRBJ1-2|once|TRBD1
TGTGCCAGCAGCTACACAGAGGGGGCTCGGAACTATGGCTACACCTTC
CASSYTEGARNYGYTF
>TRBV7-2|TRBJ2-1|.|TRBD1
TGTGCCAGCAGCCCGTCCCATAACTCAGGGGGTGAGCAGTTCTTC
CASSPSHNSGGEQFF
>TRBV7-2|TRBJ1-2|.|TRBD1
TGTGCCAGCAGCCCGACAGGGGGTGACTATGGCTACACCTTC
CASSPTGGDYGYTF
>TRBV2|TRBJ1-2|.|.
TGTGCCAGCAGTGAATTGCAGGCAGGGTTCGGCTACACCTTC
CASSELQAGFGYTF
>TRBV3-1/TRBV3-2|TRBJ2-3|.|TRBD2
TGTGCCAGCAGCCAAGGCTTCCGGCGGGGGGGCACAGATACGCAGTATTTT
CASSQGFRRGGTDTQYF
>TRBV5-1|TRBJ2-3|.|.
TGCGCCAGCAGCTTGACAGGAATCCCAGATACGCAGTATTTT
CASSLTGIPDTQYF
>TRBV5-1|TRBJ1-1|.|.
TGCGCCAGCAGCTTGCTCCAGGGAGGGGTGAACACTGAAGCTTTCTTT
CASSLLQGGVNTEAFF
>TRBV14|TRBJ2-7|.|TRBD1
TGTGCCAGCAGCCCCCGGACAGGTTTCTACGAGCAGTACTTC
CASSPRTGFYEQYF
>TRBV18|TRBJ1-1|.|TRBD1
TGTGCCAGCTCGGGGGGACAGGGGGAGAACACTGAAGCTTTCTTT
CASSGGQGENTEAFF
>TRBV19|TRBJ1-1|few|.
TGTGCCAGTAGTATAAGGACAGCCCGGGTCGAAGCTTTCTTT
CASSIRTARVEAFF
>TRBV19|TRBJ1-2|.|.
TGTGCCAGTCAGACGGGGACATTGAACTATGGCTACACCTTC
CASQTGTLNYGYTF
>TRBV18|TRBJ2-7|few|.
TGTGCCAGCTCACCAACGGGGGATGACTACGAGCAGTACTTC
CASSPTGDDYEQYF
>TRBV28|TRBJ2-2|.|.
TGTGCCAGCAGACAAGACAGCGGGGAGCTGTTTTTT
CASRQDSGELFF
>TRBV10-1|TRBJ2-3|once|.
TGCGCCGCGGGCAGCACAGATACGCAGTATTTT
CAAGSTDTQYF
>TRBV19|TRBJ2-2|.|.
TGTGCCAGTAGCCCCGGGATCAGCACCACCGGGGAGCTGTTTTTT
CASSPGISTTGELFF
>TRBV4-1|TRBJ2-2|once|.
TGCGCCAGCAGCCAGAAACAGGGGGGGGCCGGGGAGCTGTTTTTT
CASSQKQGGAGELFF
>TRBV5-1|TRBJ1-6|.|TRBD1
TGCGCCAGCAAAAGGACAGGAATTAGCTCACCCCTCCACTTT
CASKRTGISSPLHF
>TRBV3-1/TRBV3-2|TRBJ2-7|.|.
TGTGCCAGCAGCCAAGAGGCCAGTGGTCAGTACTTC
CASSQEASGQYF
>TRBV10-3|TRBJ2-5|.|TRBD2
TGTGCCATCAGCGGTGGTTCTAGCGGGGGCCGTCGTCAAGAGACCCAGTACTTC
CAISGGSSGGRRQETQYF
>TRBV5-1|TRBJ1-1|.|TRBD1
TGCGCCAGCAGCCTGGTACAGGGGCCGGGCACTGAAGCTTTCTTT
CASSLVQGPGTEAFF
>TRBV3-1/TRBV3-2|TRBJ2-4|.|.
TGTGCCAGCAGCCAAGATCGCGGGAACATTCAGTACTTC
CASSQDRGNIQYF
>TRBV14|TRBJ1-4|.|TRBD1
TGTGCCAGCAGCCAAGGCTTTGGGACAGGGCGAGAAAAACTGTTTTTT
CASSQGFGTGREKLFF
>TRBV2|TRBJ2-3|.|.
TGTGCCAGCAGGCGGGGTGGCACAGATACGCAGTATTTT
CASRRGGTDTQYF
>TRBV5-1|TRBJ2-7|.|.
TGCGCCAGCAGCTTGGGTCTACTACTAGAACGGATCCACGAGCAGTACTTC
CASSLGLLLERIHEQYF